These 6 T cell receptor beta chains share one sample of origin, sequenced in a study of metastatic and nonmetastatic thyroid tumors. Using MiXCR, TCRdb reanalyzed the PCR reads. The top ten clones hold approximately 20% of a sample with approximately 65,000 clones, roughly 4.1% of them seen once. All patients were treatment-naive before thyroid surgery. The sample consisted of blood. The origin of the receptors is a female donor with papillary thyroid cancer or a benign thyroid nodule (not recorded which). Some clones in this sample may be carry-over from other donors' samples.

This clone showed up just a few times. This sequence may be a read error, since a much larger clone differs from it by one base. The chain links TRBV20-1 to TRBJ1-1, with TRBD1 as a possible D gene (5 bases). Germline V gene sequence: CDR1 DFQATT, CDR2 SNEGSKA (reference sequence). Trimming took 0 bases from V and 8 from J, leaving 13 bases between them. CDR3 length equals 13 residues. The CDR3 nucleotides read TGCAGTGCTAGAGAGGGGGTCCTCGCGGAAGCTTTCTTT. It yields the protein CSAREGVLAEAFF.

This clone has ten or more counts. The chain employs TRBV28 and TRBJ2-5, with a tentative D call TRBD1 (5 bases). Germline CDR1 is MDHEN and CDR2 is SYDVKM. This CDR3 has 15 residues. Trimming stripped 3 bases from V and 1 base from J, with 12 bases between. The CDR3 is CASSLDGRAQETQYF. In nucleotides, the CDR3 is TGTGCCAGCAGTTTGGATGGCAGGGCCCAAGAGACCCAGTACTTC.

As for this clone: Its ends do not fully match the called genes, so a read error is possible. CDR3 protein: CASSFSHSGNQSQHF. CDR3 nucleotides: TGTGCCAGCAGTTTTAGTCACTCGGGCAATCAGTCCCAGCATTTT. This sequence joins TRBV12-3 or TRBV12-4 and TRBJ1-5; D not certain. The CDR3 is made up of 15 amino acids.

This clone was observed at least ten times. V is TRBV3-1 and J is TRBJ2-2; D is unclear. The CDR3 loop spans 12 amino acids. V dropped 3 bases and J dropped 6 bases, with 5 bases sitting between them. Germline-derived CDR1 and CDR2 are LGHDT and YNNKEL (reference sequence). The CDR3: CASSHRAGELFF. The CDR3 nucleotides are TGTGCCAGCAGCCATCGGGCCGGGGAGCTGTTTTTT.

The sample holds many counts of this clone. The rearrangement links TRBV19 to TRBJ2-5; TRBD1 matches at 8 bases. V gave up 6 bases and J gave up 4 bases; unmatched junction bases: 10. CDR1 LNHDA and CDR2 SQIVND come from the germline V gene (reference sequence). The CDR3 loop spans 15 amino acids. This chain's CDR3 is CASRRLAGGPETQYF. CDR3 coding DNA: TGTGCCAGTAGGCGATTGGCAGGGGGCCCAGAGACCCAGTACTTC.

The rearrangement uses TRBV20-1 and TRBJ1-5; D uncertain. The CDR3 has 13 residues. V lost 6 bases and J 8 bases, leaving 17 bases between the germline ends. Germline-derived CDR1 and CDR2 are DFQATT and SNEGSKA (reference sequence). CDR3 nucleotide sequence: TGCAGTGCGCCGGGAAGGATTTCGGAGCCCCAGCATTTT. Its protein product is CSAPGRISEPQHF.